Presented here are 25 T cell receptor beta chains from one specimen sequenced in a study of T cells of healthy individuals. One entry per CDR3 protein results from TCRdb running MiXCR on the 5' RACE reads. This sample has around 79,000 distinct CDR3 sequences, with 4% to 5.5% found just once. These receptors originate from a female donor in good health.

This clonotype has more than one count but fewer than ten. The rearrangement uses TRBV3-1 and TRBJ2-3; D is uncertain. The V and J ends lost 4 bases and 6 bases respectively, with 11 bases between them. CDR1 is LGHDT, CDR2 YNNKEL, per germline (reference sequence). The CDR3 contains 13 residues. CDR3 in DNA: TGTGCCAGCAGCCGAATAAGAGGCGATACGCAGTATTTT. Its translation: CASSRIRGDTQYF.

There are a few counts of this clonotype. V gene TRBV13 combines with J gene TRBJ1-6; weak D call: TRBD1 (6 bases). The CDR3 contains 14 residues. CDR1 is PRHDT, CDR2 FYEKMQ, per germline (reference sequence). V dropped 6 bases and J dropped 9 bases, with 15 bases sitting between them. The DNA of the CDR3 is TGTGCCAGCAGTTTCGGGGGAGGGGGTTCACCCCTCCACTTT. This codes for CASSFGGGGSPLHF. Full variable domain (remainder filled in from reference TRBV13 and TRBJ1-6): AAGVIQSPRHLIKEKRETATLKCYPIPRHDTVYWYQQGPGQDPQFLISFYEKMQSDKGSIPDRFSAQQFSDYHSELNMSSLELGDSALYFCASSFGGGGSPLHFGNGTRLTVT.

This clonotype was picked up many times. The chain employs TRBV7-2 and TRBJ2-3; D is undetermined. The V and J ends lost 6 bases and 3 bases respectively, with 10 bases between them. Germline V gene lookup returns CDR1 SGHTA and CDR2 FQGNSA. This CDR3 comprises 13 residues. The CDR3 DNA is TGTGCCAGCAGACAAACACGGACAGATACGCAGTATTTT. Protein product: CASRQTRTDTQYF.

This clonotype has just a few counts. CDR3 loop: CAISDPTSGGRGANVLTF. The CDR3 region has the DNA TGTGCCATCAGTGACCCCACCAGTGGGGGGCGCGGGGCCAACGTCCTGACTTTC. The J gene is TRBJ2-6, the V gene TRBV10-3; D tentatively fits TRBD1 or TRBD2 (6 bases each). V was clipped by 3 bases and J by 4 bases, with 19 bases between them. CDR1 and CDR2 from the germline V gene are ENHRY and SYGVKD. The CDR3 runs 18 residues.

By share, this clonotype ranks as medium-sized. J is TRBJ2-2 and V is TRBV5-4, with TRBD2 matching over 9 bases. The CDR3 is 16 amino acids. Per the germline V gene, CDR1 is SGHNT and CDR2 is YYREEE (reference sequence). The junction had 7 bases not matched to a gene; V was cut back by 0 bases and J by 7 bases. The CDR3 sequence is CASSLDSGRLGGELFF. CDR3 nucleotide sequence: TGTGCCAGCAGCTTGGACAGCGGGAGGCTGGGCGGGGAGCTGTTTTTT.

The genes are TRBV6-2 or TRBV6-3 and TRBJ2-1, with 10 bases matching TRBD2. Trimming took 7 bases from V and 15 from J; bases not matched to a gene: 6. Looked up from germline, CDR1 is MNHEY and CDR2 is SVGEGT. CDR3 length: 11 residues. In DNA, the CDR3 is TGTGCCAGCACTAGCGGGAGTTTTCCGTTCTTC. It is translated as CASTSGSFPFF.

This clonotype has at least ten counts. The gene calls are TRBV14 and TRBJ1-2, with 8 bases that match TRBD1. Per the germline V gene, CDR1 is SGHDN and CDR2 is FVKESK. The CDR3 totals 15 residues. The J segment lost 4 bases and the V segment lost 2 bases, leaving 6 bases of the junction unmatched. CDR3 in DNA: TGTGCCAGCAGCCAACCCCAGCAGGGGGCCTATGGCTACACCTTC. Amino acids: CASSQPQQGAYGYTF.

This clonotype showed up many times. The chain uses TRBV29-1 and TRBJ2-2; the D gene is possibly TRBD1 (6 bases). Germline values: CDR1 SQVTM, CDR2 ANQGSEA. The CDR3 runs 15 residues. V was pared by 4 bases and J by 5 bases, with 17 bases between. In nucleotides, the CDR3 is TGCAGCGTTGTGATTCTGGGGGCTGGAACCGGGGAGCTGTTTTTT. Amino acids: CSVVILGAGTGELFF.

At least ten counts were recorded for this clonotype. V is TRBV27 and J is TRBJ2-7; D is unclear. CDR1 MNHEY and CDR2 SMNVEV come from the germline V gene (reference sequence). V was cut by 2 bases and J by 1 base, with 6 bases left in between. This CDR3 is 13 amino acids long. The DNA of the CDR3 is TGTGCCAGCAGTTTAATAGGGTCCTACGAGCAGTACTTC. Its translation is CASSLIGSYEQYF.

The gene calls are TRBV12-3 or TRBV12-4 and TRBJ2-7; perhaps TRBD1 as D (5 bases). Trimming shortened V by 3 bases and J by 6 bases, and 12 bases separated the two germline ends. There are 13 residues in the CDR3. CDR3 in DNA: TGTGCCAGCAGTTTCTCCAGGGTTAGCGAGCAGTACTTC. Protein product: CASSFSRVSEQYF.

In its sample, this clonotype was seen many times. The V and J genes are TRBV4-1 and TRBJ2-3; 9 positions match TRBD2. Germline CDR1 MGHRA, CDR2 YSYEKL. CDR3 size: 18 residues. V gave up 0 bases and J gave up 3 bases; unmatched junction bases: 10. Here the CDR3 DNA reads TGCGCCAGCAGCCAAGATAATCTAGCGGGACGGAAGACAGATACGCAGTATTTT. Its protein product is CASSQDNLAGRKTDTQYF.

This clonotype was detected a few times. The CDR3: CASTPPSGGYSYEQYF. CDR3 in DNA: TGTGCCAGCACCCCCCCATCCGGAGGATACTCCTACGAGCAGTACTTC. The chain employs TRBV25-1 and TRBJ2-7, with D possibly matching TRBD2 (5 bases). CDR1 and CDR2 (germline): MGHDK, SYGVNS. Between the trimmed V and J ends, which lost 7 bases and 0 bases, there was a span of 19 bases. This CDR3 spans 16 amino acids.

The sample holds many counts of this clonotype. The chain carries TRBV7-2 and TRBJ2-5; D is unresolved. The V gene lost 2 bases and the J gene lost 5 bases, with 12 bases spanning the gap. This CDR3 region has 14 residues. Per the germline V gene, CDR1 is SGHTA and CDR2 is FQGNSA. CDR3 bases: TGTGCCAGCAGCTTACGTAAGGTCGAGGAGACCCAGTACTTC. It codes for CASSLRKVEETQYF.

The CDR3 sequence: CASNLWTDPQETQYF. As DNA, the CDR3 is TGTGCCAGCAACCTATGGACAGACCCTCAAGAGACCCAGTACTTC. The chain uses TRBV6-5 and TRBJ2-5, with D possibly TRBD1 on 6 matching bases. CDR3 length: 15 amino acids. V was trimmed by 7 bases and J by 2 bases, leaving 17 bases between them. CDR1 MNHEY and CDR2 SVGAGI come from the germline V gene.

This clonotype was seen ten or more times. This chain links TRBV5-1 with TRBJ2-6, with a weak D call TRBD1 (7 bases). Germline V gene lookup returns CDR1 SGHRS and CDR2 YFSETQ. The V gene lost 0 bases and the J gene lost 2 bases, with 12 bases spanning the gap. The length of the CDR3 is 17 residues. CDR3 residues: CASSLGGTVAGANVLTF. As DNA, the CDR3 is TGCGCCAGCAGCTTGGGCGGGACAGTAGCTGGGGCCAACGTCCTGACTTTC. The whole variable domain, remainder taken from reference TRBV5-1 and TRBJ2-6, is KAGVTQTPRYLIKTRGQQVTLSCSPISGHRSVSWYQQTPGQGLQFLFEYFSETQRNKGNFPGRFSGRQFSNSRSEMNVSTLELGDSALYLCASSLGGTVAGANVLTFGAGSRLTVL.

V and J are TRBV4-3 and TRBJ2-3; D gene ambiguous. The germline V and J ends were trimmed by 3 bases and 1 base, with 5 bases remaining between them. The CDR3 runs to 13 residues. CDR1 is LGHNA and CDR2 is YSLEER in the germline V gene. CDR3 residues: CASSHLGTDTQYF. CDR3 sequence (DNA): TGCGCCAGCAGCCATCTGGGCACAGATACGCAGTATTTT.

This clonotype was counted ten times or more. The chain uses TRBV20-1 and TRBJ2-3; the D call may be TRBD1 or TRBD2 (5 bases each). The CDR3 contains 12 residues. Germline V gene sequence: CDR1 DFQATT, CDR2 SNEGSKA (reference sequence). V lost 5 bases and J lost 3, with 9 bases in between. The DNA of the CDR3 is TGCAGTGCTGTCGGGACGACAGATACGCAGTATTTT. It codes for CSAVGTTDTQYF.

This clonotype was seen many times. DNA of the CDR3: TGTGCCAGCAGTCCTACCCCGGGAATCGGCAACGAGCAGTACTTC. Residues: CASSPTPGIGNEQYF. The V and J genes are TRBV6-1 and TRBJ2-7, with D maybe TRBD2 (5 bases). Germline CDR1 and CDR2: MNHNS and SASEGT. The V end was cut by 5 bases, the J end by 5 bases, with 19 bases between. This CDR3 has 15 residues.

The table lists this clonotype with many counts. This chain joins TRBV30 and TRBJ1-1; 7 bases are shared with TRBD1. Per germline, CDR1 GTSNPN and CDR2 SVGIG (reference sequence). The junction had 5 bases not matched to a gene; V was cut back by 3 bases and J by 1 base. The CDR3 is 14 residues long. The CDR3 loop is CAWSLWTGNTEAFF. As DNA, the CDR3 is TGTGCCTGGAGCCTTTGGACAGGGAACACTGAAGCTTTCTTT.

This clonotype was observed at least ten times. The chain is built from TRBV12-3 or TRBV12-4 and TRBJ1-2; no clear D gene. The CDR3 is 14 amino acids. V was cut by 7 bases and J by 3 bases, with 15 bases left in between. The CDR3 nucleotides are TGTGCCAGCACCTCTGGCAGGAATTACTATGGCTACACCTTC. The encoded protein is CASTSGRNYYGYTF.

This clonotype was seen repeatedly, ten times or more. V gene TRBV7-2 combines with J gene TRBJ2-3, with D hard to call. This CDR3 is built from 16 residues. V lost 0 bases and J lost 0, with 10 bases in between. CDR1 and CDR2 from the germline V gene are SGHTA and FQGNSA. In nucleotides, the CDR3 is TGTGCCAGCAGCTTAGCGCTTGTGGCTAGCACAGATACGCAGTATTTT. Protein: CASSLALVASTDTQYF.

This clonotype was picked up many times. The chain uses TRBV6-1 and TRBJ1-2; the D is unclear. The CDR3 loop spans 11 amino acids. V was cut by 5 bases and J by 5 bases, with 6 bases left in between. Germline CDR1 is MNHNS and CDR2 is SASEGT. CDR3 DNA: TGTGCCAGCAGTTTGGAATATGGCTACACCTTC. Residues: CASSLEYGYTF.

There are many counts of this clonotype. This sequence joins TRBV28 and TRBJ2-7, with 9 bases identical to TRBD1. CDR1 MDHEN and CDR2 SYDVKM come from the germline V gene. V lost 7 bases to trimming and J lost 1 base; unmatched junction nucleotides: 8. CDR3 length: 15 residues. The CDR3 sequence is CASTLRGTGSYEQYF. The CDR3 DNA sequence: TGTGCCAGCACCCTTAGGGGGACAGGGTCCTACGAGCAGTACTTC.

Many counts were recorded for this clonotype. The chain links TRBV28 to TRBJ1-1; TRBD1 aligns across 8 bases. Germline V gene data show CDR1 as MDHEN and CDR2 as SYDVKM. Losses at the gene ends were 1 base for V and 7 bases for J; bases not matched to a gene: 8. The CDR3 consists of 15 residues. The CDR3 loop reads CASSLFNQGAGEAFF. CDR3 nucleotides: TGTGCCAGCAGTTTATTTAATCAGGGGGCGGGTGAAGCTTTCTTT.

This chain's CDR3 is CASSMLLRGVGDQPQHF. The CDR3, as DNA: TGTGCCAGTAGTATGCTACTTCGGGGTGTGGGGGATCAGCCCCAGCATTTT. This chain uses TRBV19 with TRBJ1-5; TRBD1 might be the D (5 bases). V lost 3 bases to trimming and J lost 5 bases, with 20 bases between them. CDR1 is LNHDA and CDR2 is SQIVND in the germline V gene (reference sequence). CDR3 length: 17 amino acids.